Sequencing of this T cell receptor beta chain was carried out in a study of OX40 agonist ivuxolimab in advanced cancers. On the study more broadly: Ivuxolimab doses were 0.01, 0.1, 0.3, 1.5, 3 or 10 mg/kg every 2 weeks. People in dose escalation had one of these cancers: hepatocellular carcinoma, melanoma, renal cell or head and neck cancer. Cohort: 80% to 85% men, mean age 60, aged about 20 to 85.

Germline CDR1 is MNHNS and CDR2 is SASEGT. The CDR3 is 13 amino acids. V lost 1 base and J 5 bases, leaving 8 bases between the germline ends. The method was immunoSEQ multiplex PCR; TCRdb's version includes in-frame clones alone and lacks a portion of them. The data hold 60,000 to 80,000 clones, with approximately 83% observed a single time. V gene TRBV6-1 combines with J gene TRBJ1-1, with no clear D. The receptor was isolated from an adult with an advanced solid tumor such as melanoma, head and neck, liver or kidney cancer. Sample: CD4+ or CD8+ T cells sorted from blood, taken in a trial of the OX40 agonist ivuxolimab. CDR3 bases: TGTGCCAGCAGTGAAGAGATCTGGACTGAAGCTTTCTTT. It yields the protein CASSEEIWTEAFF.